This TCR beta chain was recovered during a study of identifying expanded T cells in peripheral blood. Concerning this clone: The antigen is not known.

The study's findings and limits: Over about two and four weeks, about 16 and 20 clones changed, versus roughly 1.1 between replicates. Clone count variance between roughly 2-week samples rose with total template count.

Profiling relied on immunoSEQ multiplex PCR, and the TCRdb table lists in-frame clones only, not all of them. The sample contains around 100,000 clones, roughly 88% of which appear only once. Healthy donors had no documented immune events, such as infections, while sampled. Sequenced input: blood. The clonotype comes from a person aged 18 to 75 in good health.

In nucleotides, the CDR3 is TGTGCCATCAGTGACCTCGGCGCGGAGACCCAGTACTTC. Its protein product is CAISDLGAETQYF. This rearrangement joins TRBV10-3 to TRBJ2-5; D ambiguous. Between the trimmed V and J ends, which lost 3 bases and 5 bases, there was a span of 10 bases. The CDR3 sequence is 13 residues long. CDR1 and CDR2 (germline): ENHRY, SYGVKD.